This TCR beta chain was found in a study of vaccination effects on CD4 cells after COVID-19. Study in general: Two doses of BNT162b2 or mRNA-1273 vaccine were administered to participants. Specimens were obtained from a couple of convalescent patients 16 days and one week prior to vaccination.

Trimming took off 4 bases at V and 4 bases at J, with 16 bases between the two ends. Germline V lookup: CDR1 SGHVS, CDR2 FNYEAQ. This CDR3 spans 16 amino acids. The assay was immunoSEQ multiplex PCR, and TCRdb's table has in-frame clones only and misses some. The table has about 26,000 clones, around 82% seen once. Ahead of sequencing, the ViraFEST assay grew antigen-specific CD4+ T cells using viral peptide pools. Following 10 days of culture, CD4+ T cells were isolated. A PCR test confirmed that the person had SARS-CoV-2 infection between March and December 2020. On this clone itself: Its antigen remains unknown.

J is TRBJ2-2 and V is TRBV7-6; D may be TRBD2 (5 bases). This clonotype was sampled from a human donor who had a prior SARS-CoV-2 infection. The starting material was CD4+ T cells from PBMCs cultured with HCoV-NL63 spike peptides, obtained before COVID-19 vaccination. CDR3 DNA sequence: TGTGCCAGCAGCTCCCGAATAAGCGGAGTCACCGGGGAGCTGTTTTTT. Amino acid sequence: CASSSRISGVTGELFF.